Listed below are T cell receptor beta chains from one sample, sequenced in a study of early T cells in non-severe SARS-CoV-2 infection. Each CDR3 protein gets one entry after TCRdb re-called the 5' RACE reads with MiXCR. Counted here are some 40,000 distinct CDR3 sequences, 9% to 15% occurring once; the ten biggest clones make up approximately 15%. The sequenced sample consisted of whole blood. The source of these receptors is an adult who was a healthcare worker with PCR-confirmed SARS-CoV-2 infection or an uninfected control (not recorded which). Both conserved end residues are part of each CDR3. A D gene is named only where the DNA matches it firmly. Not every row has a clone size; where given, it reads once, few, many or a size class.

clone_size d_call j_call v_call cdr3_nt cdr3_aa
few - TRBJ1-3 TRBV20-1 TGCAGTGCTAGGTCAGGGGCGGGAAACACCATATATTTT CSARSGAGNTIYF
many - TRBJ2-1 TRBV5-4 TGTGCCAGCAGTACCCCCGGGGGCGGGCCGTACAATGAGCAGTTCTTC CASSTPGGGPYNEQFF
many - TRBJ2-1 TRBV29-1 TGCAGCGTTGAAGATTCTCAGGGTGATAATAAGTTCTTC CSVEDSQGDNKFF
many - TRBJ1-6 TRBV5-1 TGCGCCAGCAGCGGCCTACCGGGACACAATAATTCACCCCTCCACTTT CASSGLPGHNNSPLHF
- - TRBJ2-7 TRBV9 TGTGCCAGCAGCGTAGGGGCTTCAAGCTCCTACGAGCAGTACTTC CASSVGASSSYEQYF
few - TRBJ2-4 TRBV7-2 TGTGCCAGCAGCTTTTCCGGCGGCAAAGCCAAAAACATTCAGTACTTC CASSFSGGKAKNIQYF
- - TRBJ1-1 TRBV7-9 TGTGCCAGCAGCCCTCGCAGGGGCTACGGGGGCACTGAAGCTTTCTTT CASSPRRGYGGTEAFF
few - TRBJ2-7 TRBV29-1 TGCAGCGTTCTGGGGGCGAGCTCCTACGAGCAGTACTTC CSVLGASSYEQYF
few - TRBJ1-5 TRBV12-3/TRBV12-4 TGTGCCAGCGGGTCCATGTGGTGGCCCCAGCATTTT CASGSMWWPQHF
many - TRBJ1-1 TRBV6-5 TGTGCCAGCAGGTATCAGGGGACTGAAGCTTTCTTT CASRYQGTEAFF
- TRBD2 TRBJ2-1 TRBV4-3 TGCGCCAGCAGCCAAGCGGGACTACCTTACAATGAGCAGTTCTTC CASSQAGLPYNEQFF
- - TRBJ2-2 TRBV5-6 TGTGCCAGCAGCTTGGACCACAGGCAAACCGGGGAGCTGTTTTTT CASSLDHRQTGELFF
- - TRBJ2-1 TRBV28 TGTGCTTCGAGGGATCAGGACAATGAGCAGTTCTTC CASRDQDNEQFF
few - TRBJ2-5 TRBV20-1 TGCAGTGCGAGCCCAGGCGGGGTCCAAGAGACCCAGTACTTC CSASPGGVQETQYF
- TRBD2 TRBJ2-7 TRBV6-2/TRBV6-3 TGTGCCAGCAGCCCTTGGGGAGGGTCCCGCGAGCAGTACTTC CASSPWGGSREQYF
many TRBD1 TRBJ2-1 TRBV11-2 TGTGCCAGCAGCTTAGGGACAGGGGGTAGGTATGAGCAGTTCTTC CASSLGTGGRYEQFF
- - TRBJ1-5 TRBV20-1 TGCAGTGCTAGGGGCCGGGGGCGAGAGTATCAGCCCCAGCATTTT CSARGRGREYQPQHF
many - TRBJ1-1 TRBV6-9 TGTGCCAGCAGTTCGATGGGGGACACTGAAGCTTTCTTT CASSSMGDTEAFF
many - TRBJ2-7 TRBV20-1 TGCAGTGCTAGAGTCGCGGGGCGCACATCCTACGAGCAGTACTTC CSARVAGRTSYEQYF
many - TRBJ1-5 TRBV6-2/TRBV6-3 TGTGCCAGCAGTTATGAGGGGAATCAGCCCCAGCATTTT CASSYEGNQPQHF
many - TRBJ1-1 TRBV7-8 TGTGCCAGCAGCCCCGGGACTTTTTGGGCTTTCTTT CASSPGTFWAFF
- - TRBJ1-1 TRBV2 TGTGCCAGCTGTGAAGGGTGGAGCACTGAAGCTTTCTTT CASCEGWSTEAFF